This T cell receptor (beta chain) was profiled in a study of blood T cell repertoires in COVID-19. Data came from immunoSEQ multiplex PCR; TCRdb stores just in-frame clones and leaves some out. The sample comprises roughly 300,000 clones, roughly nine tenths of which are singletons, and under 7.5% rests with the top ten. With 4 bases clipped from V and 3 bases from J, the junction kept 4 bases outside the gene matches. Germline-derived CDR1 and CDR2 are LGHDT and YNNKEL (reference sequence). This CDR3 is 15 amino acids long. The sample comprised peripheral blood. The source of this sequence is a man aged 18 to 35 who had recovered from COVID-19. The genes are TRBV3-1 (or the pseudogene TRBV3-2) and TRBJ2-2, with 8 positions matching TRBD2. This CDR3 reads CASSLGRGYTGELFF. CDR3 in DNA: TGTGCCAGCAGCCTCGGGAGGGGGTACACCGGGGAGCTGTTTTTT.